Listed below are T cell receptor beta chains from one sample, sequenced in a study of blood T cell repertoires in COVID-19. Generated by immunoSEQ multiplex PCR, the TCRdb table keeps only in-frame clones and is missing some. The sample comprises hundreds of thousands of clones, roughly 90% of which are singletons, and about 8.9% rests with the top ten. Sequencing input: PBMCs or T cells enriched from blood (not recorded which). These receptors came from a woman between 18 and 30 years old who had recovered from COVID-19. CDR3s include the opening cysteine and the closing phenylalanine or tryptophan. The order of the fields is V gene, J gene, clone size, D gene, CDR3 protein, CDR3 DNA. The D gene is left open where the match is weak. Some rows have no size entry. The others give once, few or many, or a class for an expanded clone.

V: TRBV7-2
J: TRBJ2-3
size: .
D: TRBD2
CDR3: CASSLARSGGVTDTQYF
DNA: TGTGCCAGCAGCTTAGCGCGGAGCGGGGGGGTCACAGATACGCAGTATTTT

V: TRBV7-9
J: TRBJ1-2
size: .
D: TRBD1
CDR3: CASSPRQGPGYGYTF
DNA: TGTGCCAGCAGCCCCAGACAGGGGCCCGGGTATGGCTACACCTTC

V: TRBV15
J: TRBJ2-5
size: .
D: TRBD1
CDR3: CATSKWGQGVEETQYF
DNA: TGTGCCACCAGCAAGTGGGGACAGGGAGTTGAAGAGACCCAGTACTTC

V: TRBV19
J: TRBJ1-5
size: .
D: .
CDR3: CASTVGYTGLRDQPQHF
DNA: TGTGCCAGTACCGTCGGGTACACAGGGTTGAGGGATCAGCCCCAGCATTTT

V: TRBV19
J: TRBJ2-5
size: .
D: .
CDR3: CASSTTPGQETQYF
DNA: TGTGCCAGTAGTACTACCCCCGGTCAAGAGACCCAGTACTTC

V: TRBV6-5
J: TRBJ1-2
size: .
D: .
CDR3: CASYGQTALVYGYTF
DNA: TGTGCCAGCTATGGACAGACCGCCCTCGTTTATGGCTACACCTTC

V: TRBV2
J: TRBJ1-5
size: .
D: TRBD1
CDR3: CASSRWGQPDQPQHF
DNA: TGTGCCTCAAGCAGGTGGGGACAGCCAGATCAGCCCCAGCATTTT

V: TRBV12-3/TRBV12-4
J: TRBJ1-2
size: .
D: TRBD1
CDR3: CASGGTGVGYTF
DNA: TGTGCCAGCGGTGGGACAGGGGTCGGCTACACCTTC

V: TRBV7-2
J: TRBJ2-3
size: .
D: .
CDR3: CASSPGQRSTDTQYF
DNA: TGTGCCAGCAGCCCAGGACAGAGGAGCACAGATACGCAGTATTTT

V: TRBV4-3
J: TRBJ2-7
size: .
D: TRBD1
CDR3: CASSQERRTGVPYEQYF
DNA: TGCGCCAGCAGCCAAGAACGCCGGACAGGGGTCCCCTACGAGCAGTACTTC

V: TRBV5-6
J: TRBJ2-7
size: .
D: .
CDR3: CASSWAGRYYEQYF
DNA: TGTGCCAGCAGCTGGGCGGGACGGTACTACGAGCAGTACTTC

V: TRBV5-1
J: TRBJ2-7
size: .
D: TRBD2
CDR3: CASSLLTSGRWGYEQYF
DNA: TGCGCCAGCAGCTTGTTAACTAGCGGGAGATGGGGCTACGAGCAGTACTTC

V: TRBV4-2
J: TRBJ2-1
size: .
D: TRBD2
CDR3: CASSHRLAGWSSYNEQFF
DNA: TGTGCCAGCAGCCATAGACTAGCGGGGTGGAGCTCCTACAATGAGCAGTTCTTC

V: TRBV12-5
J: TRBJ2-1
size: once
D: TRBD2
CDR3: CASGSTRTSGRGDNEQFF
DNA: TGTGCTAGTGGTTCAACACGGACTAGCGGGAGAGGAGACAATGAGCAGTTCTTC

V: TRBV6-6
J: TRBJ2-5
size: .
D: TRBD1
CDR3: CASSPKGAANQETQYF
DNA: TGTGCCAGCAGCCCGAAGGGGGCAGCTAATCAAGAGACCCAGTACTTC

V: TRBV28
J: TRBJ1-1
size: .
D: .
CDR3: CASSMRDLGNTEAFF
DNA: TGTGCCAGCAGCATGAGGGACTTGGGGAACACTGAAGCTTTCTTT

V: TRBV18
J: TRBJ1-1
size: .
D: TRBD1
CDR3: CASSPTTGAMNTEAFF
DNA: TGTGCCAGCTCACCGACCACAGGGGCAATGAACACTGAAGCTTTCTTT

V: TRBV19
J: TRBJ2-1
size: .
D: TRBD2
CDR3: CASSWTSGRSYNEQFF
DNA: TGTGCCAGTAGTTGGACTAGCGGGAGATCCTACAATGAGCAGTTCTTC

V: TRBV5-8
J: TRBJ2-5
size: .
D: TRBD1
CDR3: CASSPGTGGSVRETQYF
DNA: TGTGCCAGCAGTCCCGGGACAGGGGGCTCTGTCAGAGAGACCCAGTACTTC

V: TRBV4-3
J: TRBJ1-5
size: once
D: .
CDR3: CASSRGVDSNQPQHF
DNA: TGCGCCAGCAGCCGGGGGGTGGACAGCAATCAGCCCCAGCATTTT

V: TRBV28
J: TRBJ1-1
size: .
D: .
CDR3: CASSLTPRQMNTEAFF
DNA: TGTGCCAGCAGTCTTACCCCGAGGCAGATGAACACTGAAGCTTTCTTT

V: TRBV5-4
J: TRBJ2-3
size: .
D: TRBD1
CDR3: CASSSQGASDTQYF
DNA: TGTGCCAGCAGCTCCCAGGGGGCTTCAGATACGCAGTATTTT

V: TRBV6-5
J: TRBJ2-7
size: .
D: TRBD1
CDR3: CASSYGDRVFYEQYF
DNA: TGTGCCAGCAGTTACGGGGACAGGGTCTTCTACGAGCAGTACTTC

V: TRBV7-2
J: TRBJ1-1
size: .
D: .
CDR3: CASSFQSGRATEAFF
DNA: TGTGCCAGCAGCTTTCAGTCTGGCAGGGCCACTGAAGCTTTCTTT

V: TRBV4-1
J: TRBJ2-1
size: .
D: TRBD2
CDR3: CASSQLPGLAGGLNEQFF
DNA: TGCGCCAGCAGCCAATTACCGGGACTAGCGGGGGGGCTTAATGAGCAGTTCTTC

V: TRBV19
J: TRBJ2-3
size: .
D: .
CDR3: CASSILGADTQYF
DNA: TGTGCCAGTAGTATCCTAGGGGCAGATACGCAGTATTTT

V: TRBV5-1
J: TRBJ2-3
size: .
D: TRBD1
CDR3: CASSPYAPGQGLPKTDTQYF
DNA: TGCGCCAGCAGCCCCTATGCTCCAGGACAGGGCCTCCCGAAAACAGATACGCAGTATTTT

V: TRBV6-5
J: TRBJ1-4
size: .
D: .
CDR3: CASSPGGGSEKLFF
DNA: TGTGCCAGCAGCCCCGGGGGGGGGAGTGAAAAACTGTTTTTT

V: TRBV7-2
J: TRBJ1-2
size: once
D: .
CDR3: CASSLLHIYGYTF
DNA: TGTGCCAGCAGCTTATTACACATATATGGCTACACCTTC

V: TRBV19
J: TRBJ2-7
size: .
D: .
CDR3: CASSLRAGYIYEQYF
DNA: TGTGCCAGTTCGTTGAGGGCAGGTTACATCTACGAGCAGTACTTC

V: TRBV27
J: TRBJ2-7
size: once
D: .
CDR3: CASSSRQDFSYEQYF
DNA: TGTGCCAGCAGCTCCCGACAGGATTTTTCCTACGAGCAGTACTTC